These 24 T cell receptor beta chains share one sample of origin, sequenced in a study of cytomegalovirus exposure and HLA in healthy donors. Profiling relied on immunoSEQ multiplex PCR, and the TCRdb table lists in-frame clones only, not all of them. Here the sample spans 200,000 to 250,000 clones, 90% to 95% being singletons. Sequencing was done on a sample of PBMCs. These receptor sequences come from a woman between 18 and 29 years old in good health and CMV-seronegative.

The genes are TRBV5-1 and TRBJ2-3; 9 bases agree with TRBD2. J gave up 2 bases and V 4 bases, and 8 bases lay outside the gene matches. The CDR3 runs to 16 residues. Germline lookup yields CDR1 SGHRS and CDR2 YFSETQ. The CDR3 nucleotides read TGCGCCAGCAGCACCGGGATAGCGGGAGCCACAGATACGCAGTATTTT. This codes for CASSTGIAGATDTQYF.

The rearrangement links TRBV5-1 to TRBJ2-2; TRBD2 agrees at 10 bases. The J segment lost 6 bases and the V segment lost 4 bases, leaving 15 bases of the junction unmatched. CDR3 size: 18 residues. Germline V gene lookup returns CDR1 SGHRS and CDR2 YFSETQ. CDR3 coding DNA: TGCGCCAGCAGCCCCCCCTCGGGACTAGCGAGCGAGGCCGGGGAGCTGTTTTTT. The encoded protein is CASSPPSGLASEAGELFF.

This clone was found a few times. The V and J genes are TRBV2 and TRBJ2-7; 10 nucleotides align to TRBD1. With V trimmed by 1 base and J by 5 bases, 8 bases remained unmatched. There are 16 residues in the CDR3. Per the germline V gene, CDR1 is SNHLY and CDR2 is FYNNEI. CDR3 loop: CASSEGGPGQGNEQYF. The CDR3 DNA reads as TGTGCCAGCAGTGAAGGGGGACCGGGACAGGGGAACGAGCAGTACTTC.

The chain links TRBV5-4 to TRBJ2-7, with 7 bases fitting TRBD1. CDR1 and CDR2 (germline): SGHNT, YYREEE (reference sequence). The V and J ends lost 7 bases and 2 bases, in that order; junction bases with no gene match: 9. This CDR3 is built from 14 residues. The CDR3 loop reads CASRPGTETYEQYF. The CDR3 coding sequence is TGTGCCAGCCGACCCGGGACAGAGACCTACGAGCAGTACTTC.

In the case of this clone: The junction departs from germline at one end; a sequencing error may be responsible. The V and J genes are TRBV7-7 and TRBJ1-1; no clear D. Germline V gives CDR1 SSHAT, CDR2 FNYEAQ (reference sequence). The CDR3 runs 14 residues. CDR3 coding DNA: TGTGCTAGCAGCCCTTCTCCGAGGAACACTGAAGCTTTCTTT. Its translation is CASSPSPRNTEAFF.

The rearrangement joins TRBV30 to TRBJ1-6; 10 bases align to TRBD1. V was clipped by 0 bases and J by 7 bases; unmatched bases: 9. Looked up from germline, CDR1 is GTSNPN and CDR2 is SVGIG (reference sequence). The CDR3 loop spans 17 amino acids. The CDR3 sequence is CAWSVLSTGGGNSPLHF. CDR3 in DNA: TGTGCCTGGAGTGTACTTTCGACAGGGGGCGGAAATTCACCCCTCCACTTT.

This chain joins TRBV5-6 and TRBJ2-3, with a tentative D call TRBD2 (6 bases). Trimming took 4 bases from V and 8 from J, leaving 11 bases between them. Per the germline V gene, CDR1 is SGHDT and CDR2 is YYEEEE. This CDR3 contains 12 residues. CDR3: CASSETRSTQYF. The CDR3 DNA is TGTGCCAGCAGCGAGACTAGATCTACGCAGTATTTT.

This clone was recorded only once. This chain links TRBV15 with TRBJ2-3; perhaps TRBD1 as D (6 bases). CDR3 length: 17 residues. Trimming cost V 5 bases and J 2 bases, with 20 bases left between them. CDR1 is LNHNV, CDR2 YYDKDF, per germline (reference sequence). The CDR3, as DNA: TGTGCCACCAGCCCTTCACAGGGAGTATCCTCCACAGATACGCAGTATTTT. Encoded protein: CATSPSQGVSSTDTQYF. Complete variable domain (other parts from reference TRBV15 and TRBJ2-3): DAMVIQNPRYQVTQFGKPVTLSCSQTLNHNVMYWYQQKSSQAPKLLFHYYDKDFNNEADTPDNFQSRRPNTSFCFLDIRSPGLGDTAMYLCATSPSQGVSSTDTQYFGPGTRLTVL.

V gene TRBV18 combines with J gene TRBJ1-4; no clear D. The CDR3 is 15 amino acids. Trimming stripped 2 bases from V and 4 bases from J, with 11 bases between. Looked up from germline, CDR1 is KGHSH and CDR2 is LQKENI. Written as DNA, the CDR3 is TGTGCCAGCTCACCAAGTGCCGGGAGTAATGAAAAACTGTTTTTT. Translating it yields CASSPSAGSNEKLFF. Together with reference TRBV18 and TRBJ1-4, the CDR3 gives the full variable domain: NAGVMQNPRHLVRRRGQEARLRCSPMKGHSHVYWYRQLPEEGLKFMVYLQKENIIDESGMPKERFSAEFPKEGPSILRIQQVVRGDSAAYFCASSPSAGSNEKLFFGSGTQLSVL.

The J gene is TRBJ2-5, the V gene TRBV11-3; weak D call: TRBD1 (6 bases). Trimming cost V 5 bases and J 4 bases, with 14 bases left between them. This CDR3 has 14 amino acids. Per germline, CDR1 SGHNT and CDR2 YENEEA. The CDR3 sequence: CASSRTGQPETQYF. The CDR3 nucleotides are TGTGCCAGCAGCCGTACTGGACAGCCAGAGACCCAGTACTTC. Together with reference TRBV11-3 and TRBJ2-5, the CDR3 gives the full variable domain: EAGVVQSPRYKIIEKKQPVAFWCNPISGHNTLYWYLQNLGQGPELLIRYENEEAVDDSQLPKDRFSAERLKGVDSTLKIQPAELGDSAVYLCASSRTGQPETQYFGPGTRLLVL.

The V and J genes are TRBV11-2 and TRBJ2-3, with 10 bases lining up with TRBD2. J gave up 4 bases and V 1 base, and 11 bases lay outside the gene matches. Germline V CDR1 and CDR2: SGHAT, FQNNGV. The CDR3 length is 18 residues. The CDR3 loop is CASSLVSGLAGEADTQYF. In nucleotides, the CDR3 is TGTGCCAGCAGCTTAGTATCCGGTCTAGCGGGAGAGGCAGATACGCAGTATTTT.

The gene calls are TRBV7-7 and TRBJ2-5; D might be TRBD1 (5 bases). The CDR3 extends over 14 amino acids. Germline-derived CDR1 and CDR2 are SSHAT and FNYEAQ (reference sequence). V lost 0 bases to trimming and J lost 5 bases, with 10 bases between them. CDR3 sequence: CASSLARRAETQYF. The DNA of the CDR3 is TGTGCCAGCAGCTTAGCGCGCAGGGCGGAGACCCAGTACTTC.

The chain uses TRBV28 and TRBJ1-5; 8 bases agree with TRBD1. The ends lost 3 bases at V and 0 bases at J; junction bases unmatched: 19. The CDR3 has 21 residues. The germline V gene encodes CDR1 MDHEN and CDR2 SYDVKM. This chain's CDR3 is CASSFPGQGSLLDLSNQPQHF. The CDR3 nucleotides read TGTGCCAGCAGTTTCCCTGGACAGGGATCCCTACTTGACCTTAGCAATCAGCCCCAGCATTTT.

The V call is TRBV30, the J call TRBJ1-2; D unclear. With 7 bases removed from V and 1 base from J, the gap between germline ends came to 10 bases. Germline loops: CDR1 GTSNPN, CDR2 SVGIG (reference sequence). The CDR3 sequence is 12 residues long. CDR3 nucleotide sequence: TGTGCCTCCCTACCTCTTAACTATGGCTACACCTTC. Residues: CASLPLNYGYTF.

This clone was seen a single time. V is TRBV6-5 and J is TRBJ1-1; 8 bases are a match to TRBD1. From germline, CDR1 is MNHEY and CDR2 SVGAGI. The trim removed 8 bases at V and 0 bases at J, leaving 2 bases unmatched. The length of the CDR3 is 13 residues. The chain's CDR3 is CASLRGLNTEAFF. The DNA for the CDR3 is TGTGCCAGCCTCAGGGGGCTGAACACTGAAGCTTTCTTT.

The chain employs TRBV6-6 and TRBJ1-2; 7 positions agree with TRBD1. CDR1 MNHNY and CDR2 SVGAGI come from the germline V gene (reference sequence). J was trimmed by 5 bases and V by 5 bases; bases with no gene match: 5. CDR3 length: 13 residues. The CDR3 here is CASSPRTGYGYTF. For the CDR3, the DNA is TGTGCCAGCAGTCCAAGGACAGGTTATGGCTACACCTTC.

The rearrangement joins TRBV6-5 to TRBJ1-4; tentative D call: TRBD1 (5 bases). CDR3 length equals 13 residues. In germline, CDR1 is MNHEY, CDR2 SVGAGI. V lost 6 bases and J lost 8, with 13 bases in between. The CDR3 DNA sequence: TGTGCCAGCAGAGAAACAGGTTACGAAAAACTGTTTTTT. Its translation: CASRETGYEKLFF.

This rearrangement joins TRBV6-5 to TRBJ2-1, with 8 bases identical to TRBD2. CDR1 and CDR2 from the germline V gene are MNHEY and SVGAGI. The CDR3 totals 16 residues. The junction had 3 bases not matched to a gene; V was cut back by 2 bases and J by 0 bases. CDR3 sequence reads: CASSYPSGGSYNEQFF. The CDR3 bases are TGTGCCAGCAGTTACCCAAGCGGGGGCTCCTACAATGAGCAGTTCTTC.

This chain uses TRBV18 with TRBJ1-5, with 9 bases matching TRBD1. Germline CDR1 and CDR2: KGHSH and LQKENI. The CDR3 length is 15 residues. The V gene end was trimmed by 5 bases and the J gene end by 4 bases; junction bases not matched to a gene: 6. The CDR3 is CASSVGQGYNQPQHF. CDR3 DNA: TGTGCCAGCTCAGTGGGACAGGGTTATAATCAGCCCCAGCATTTT.

The CDR3 reads CAWSAPPGYYGYTF. Here the CDR3 DNA reads TGTGCCTGGAGTGCCCCCCCGGGGTACTATGGCTACACCTTC. The chain is built from TRBV30 and TRBJ1-2, with D uncertain. V was pared by 1 base and J by 3 bases, with 12 bases between. CDR3 length: 14 residues. Per germline, CDR1 GTSNPN and CDR2 SVGIG (reference sequence).

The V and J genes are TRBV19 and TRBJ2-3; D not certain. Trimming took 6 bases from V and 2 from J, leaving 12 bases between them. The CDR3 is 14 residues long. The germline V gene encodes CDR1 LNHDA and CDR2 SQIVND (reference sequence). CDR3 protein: CASRGPTDTDTQYF. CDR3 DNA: TGTGCCAGTAGGGGCCCAACAGACACAGATACGCAGTATTTT. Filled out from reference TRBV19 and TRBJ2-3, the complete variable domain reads DGGITQSPKYLFRKEGQNVTLSCEQNLNHDAMYWYRQDPGQGLRLIYYSQIVNDFQKGDIAEGYSVSREKKESFPLTVTSAQKNPTAFYLCASRGPTDTDTQYFGPGTRLTVL.

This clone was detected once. The CDR3 sequence is CASSLGAGEFYEQYF. In DNA, the CDR3 is TGTGCCAGCAGCTTAGGGGCGGGAGAGTTTTACGAGCAGTACTTC. The chain couples TRBV11-3 to TRBJ2-7, with 7 bases aligning to TRBD2. Germline assignment: CDR1 SGHNT and CDR2 YENEEA. J gave up 4 bases and V 1 base, and 7 bases lay outside the gene matches. The CDR3 runs 15 residues.

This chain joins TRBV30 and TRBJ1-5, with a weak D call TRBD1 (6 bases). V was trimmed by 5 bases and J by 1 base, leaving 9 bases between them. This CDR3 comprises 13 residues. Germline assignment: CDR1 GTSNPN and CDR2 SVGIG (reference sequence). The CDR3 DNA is TGTGCCTGGGCGGACAGCAGCAATCAGCCCCAGCATTTT. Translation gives CAWADSSNQPQHF.

CDR3 residues: CASSPRTKREYEQFF. In DNA form, the CDR3 reads TGTGCCAGCAGCCCCCGGACTAAGCGGGAGTATGAGCAGTTCTTC. The J gene is TRBJ2-1, the V gene TRBV5-4, with 8 bases lining up with TRBD2. Germline trimming cut 4 bases from V and 8 bases from J; bases unmatched to any gene: 11. Germline values: CDR1 SGHNT, CDR2 YYREEE (reference sequence). This CDR3 is built from 15 residues. The whole variable domain, filled in from reference TRBV5-4 and TRBJ2-1, reads ETGVTQSPTHLIKTRGQQVTLRCSSQSGHNTVSWYQQALGQGPQFIFQYYREEENGRGNFPPRFSGLQFPNYSSELNVNALELDDSALYLCASSPRTKREYEQFFGPGTRLTVL.